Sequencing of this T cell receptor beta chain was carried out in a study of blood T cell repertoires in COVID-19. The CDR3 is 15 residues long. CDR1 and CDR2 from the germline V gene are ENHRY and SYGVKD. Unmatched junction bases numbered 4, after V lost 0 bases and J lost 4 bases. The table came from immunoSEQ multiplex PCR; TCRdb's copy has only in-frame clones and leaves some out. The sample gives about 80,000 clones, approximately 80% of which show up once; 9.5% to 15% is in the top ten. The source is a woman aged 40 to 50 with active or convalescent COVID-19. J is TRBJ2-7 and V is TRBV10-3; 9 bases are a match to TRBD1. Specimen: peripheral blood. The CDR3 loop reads CAISESTGGGYEQYF. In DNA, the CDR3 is TGTGCCATCAGTGAGTCTACAGGGGGCGGTTACGAGCAGTACTTC.